Below, 25 T cell receptor beta chains from the same sample are listed, as sequenced in a study of blood T cell repertoires in COVID-19. The repertoire was sequenced with immunoSEQ multiplex PCR; TCRdb's copy has only in-frame clones and lacks some. The sample yields around 380,000 clones, over 65% seen once. Sequenced material: peripheral blood. The receptors were sampled from a human donor with acute or convalescent COVID-19. The donor label of this sample is uncertain.

The chain employs TRBV30 and TRBJ1-4; 7 positions agree with TRBD1. The trim removed 2 bases at V and 8 bases at J, leaving 11 bases unmatched. Germline CDR1 GTSNPN, CDR2 SVGIG (reference sequence). The CDR3 is made up of 15 amino acids. The CDR3 sequence is CAWSRSPGGSEKLFF. The CDR3 DNA sequence: TGTGCCTGGAGTAGGTCCCCAGGGGGAAGCGAAAAACTGTTTTTT.

This chain links TRBV6-5 with TRBJ1-2; 7 bases line up with TRBD1. Germline CDR1 is MNHEY and CDR2 is SVGAGI. Trimming removed 6 bases from V and 4 bases from J; junction bases left unmatched: 8. This CDR3 is 14 amino acids long. For the CDR3, the DNA is TGTGCCAGCAGCCTGACAGGGTTTCTCTATGGCTACACCTTC. Encoded protein: CASSLTGFLYGYTF.

A few counts support this clone. The rearrangement joins TRBV30 to TRBJ1-6; no clear D gene. The CDR3 has 13 amino acids. V was clipped by 3 bases and J by 8 bases, with 11 bases between them. Germline V CDR1 and CDR2: GTSNPN, SVGIG (reference sequence). The DNA of the CDR3 is TGTGCCTGGAGCGCAGCGGACGATTCACCCCTCCACTTT. Amino acid sequence: CAWSAADDSPLHF.

This chain connects TRBV23-1 to TRBJ1-4; 8 nucleotides match TRBD1. TRBV23-1 counts as an open reading frame of uncertain function. J gave up 8 bases and V 7 bases, and 9 bases lay outside the gene matches. This CDR3 region has 14 residues. The chain's CDR3 is CASNFGQGGEKLFF. In DNA form, the CDR3 reads TGCGCCAGCAATTTCGGACAGGGTGGAGAAAAACTGTTTTTT.

This sequence joins TRBV12-3 or TRBV12-4 and TRBJ1-6, with unresolved D. V lost 6 bases and J 10 bases, leaving 10 bases between the germline ends. The CDR3 has 12 residues. CDR3 loop: CASRERLSPLHF. DNA for the CDR3: TGTGCCAGCAGAGAGCGATTATCACCCCTCCACTTT.

In its sample, this clone was seen a few times. V and J are TRBV5-5 and TRBJ1-1; tentatively, D is TRBD1 (6 bases). The CDR3 is 12 residues long. The germline V and J ends were trimmed by 2 bases and 5 bases, with 7 bases remaining between them. From germline, CDR1 is SGHKS and CDR2 YYEKEE (reference sequence). The chain's CDR3 is CASSFQGTEAFF. As DNA, the CDR3 is TGTGCCAGCAGCTTCCAGGGGACTGAAGCTTTCTTT.

CDR3 DNA: TGTGCCAGCAGCCAATCTGACCAGGGTCGCACTGAAGCTTTCTTT. Encoded protein: CASSQSDQGRTEAFF. The chain employs TRBV4-2 and TRBJ1-1; maybe TRBD1 (5 bases). The CDR3 is 15 residues long. Trimming removed 2 bases from V and 4 bases from J, with 14 bases in between. Germline V gene sequence: CDR1 LGHNA, CDR2 YNFKEQ.

The rearrangement links TRBV5-1 to TRBJ2-1, with 8 bases that match TRBD1. The CDR3 is made up of 14 amino acids. Germline V gene data show CDR1 as SGHRS and CDR2 as YFSETQ. V was clipped by 5 bases and J by 2 bases; unmatched bases: 3. The CDR3 region has the DNA TGCGCCAGCAGTTCAGGGGGCGCCTACAATGAGCAGTTCTTC. Translating it yields CASSSGGAYNEQFF.

The V gene is TRBV30, the J gene TRBJ1-1; D is perhaps TRBD1 (5 bases). The CDR3 has 15 amino acids. From germline, CDR1 is GTSNPN and CDR2 SVGIG (reference sequence). V lost 2 bases to trimming and J lost 0 bases, with 13 bases between them. CDR3 protein: CAWSPLGGMNTEAFF. The CDR3 DNA follows: TGTGCCTGGAGTCCGCTCGGGGGGATGAACACTGAAGCTTTCTTT.

This clone came up once. The chain employs TRBV14 and TRBJ2-2; 13 bases are a match to TRBD2. With 2 bases clipped from V and 4 bases from J, the junction kept 10 bases outside the gene matches. Germline V gene data show CDR1 as SGHDN and CDR2 as FVKESK. CDR3 size: 19 residues. DNA of the CDR3: TGTGCCAGCAGCCAAAATTACCCGGGACTAGCGGGAACCACCGGGGAGCTGTTTTTT. This translates into CASSQNYPGLAGTTGELFF.

This clone was detected a few times. The chain employs TRBV6-2 or TRBV6-3 and TRBJ2-1, with 8 bases that match TRBD2. CDR3 length equals 18 residues. CDR1 is MNHEY and CDR2 is SVGEGT in the germline V gene. J lost 0 bases, V lost 0 bases, and 7 bases had no gene match. The CDR3 region has the DNA TGTGCCAGCAGTTACTCGGAGACTAGCGCGAGCTCCTACAATGAGCAGTTCTTC. It encodes CASSYSETSASSYNEQFF.

The chain uses TRBV7-9 and TRBJ1-1; D perhaps matches TRBD1 (6 bases). From germline, CDR1 is SEHNR and CDR2 FQNEAQ (reference sequence). Trimming stripped 5 bases from V and 4 bases from J, with 17 bases between. CDR3 size: 15 residues. CDR3 DNA sequence: TGTGCCAGCAGCCCACATCAGGGGATTGGCACTGAAGCTTTCTTT. This codes for CASSPHQGIGTEAFF. Looking up the rest from reference TRBV7-9 and TRBJ1-1 gives the full variable domain: DTGVSQNPRHKITKRGQNVTFRCDPISEHNRLYWYRQTLGQGPEFLTYFQNEAQLEKSRLLSDRFSAERPKGSFSTLEIQRTEQGDSAMYLCASSPHQGIGTEAFFGQGTRLTVV.

Here the CDR3 DNA reads TGTGCCAGTAGTAACGACAGGGGAAATCAGCCCCAGCATTTT. Encoded protein: CASSNDRGNQPQHF. The chain joins TRBV19 to TRBJ1-5; 8 bases agree with TRBD1. The CDR3 consists of 14 residues. Trimming removed 4 bases from V and 4 bases from J; junction bases left unmatched: 3. Germline loops: CDR1 LNHDA, CDR2 SQIVND (reference sequence). The entire variable domain, with the rest obtained from reference TRBV19 and TRBJ1-5, is as follows: DGGITQSPKYLFRKEGQNVTLSCEQNLNHDAMYWYRQDPGQGLRLIYYSQIVNDFQKGDIAEGYSVSREKKESFPLTVTSAQKNPTAFYLCASSNDRGNQPQHFGDGTRLSIL.

This clone has more than one count but fewer than ten. The chain combines TRBV5-1 with TRBJ1-3; tentative D call: TRBD1 (5 bases). Germline V gene sequence: CDR1 SGHRS, CDR2 YFSETQ. The CDR3 has 18 residues. V was shortened by 1 base and J by 0 bases, with 17 bases between the two germline ends. The CDR3: CASSLTPGGGGSGNTIYF. In DNA, the CDR3 is TGCGCCAGCAGCTTGACCCCTGGCGGGGGGGGCTCTGGAAACACCATATATTTT.

J is TRBJ1-1 and V is TRBV4-1; no definite D call. Trimming shortened V by 7 bases and J by 0 bases, and 12 bases separated the two germline ends. The CDR3 totals 14 residues. Germline lookup yields CDR1 MGHRA and CDR2 YSYEKL. The CDR3 coding sequence is TGCGCCAGCACAGGATCATGGATGAACACTGAAGCTTTCTTT. This translates into CASTGSWMNTEAFF.

The chain joins TRBV7-2 to TRBJ1-2; TRBD1 is a possible D gene (5 bases). Trimming cost V 5 bases and J 5 bases, with 18 bases left between them. The CDR3 contains 15 residues. Per the germline V gene, CDR1 is SGHTA and CDR2 is FQGNSA. The CDR3 DNA reads as TGTGCCAGCAGCCCAAGAAACCAGGGCCTTTATGGCTACACCTTC. This sequence encodes CASSPRNQGLYGYTF.

J is TRBJ1-5 and V is TRBV6-5; D not certain. Germline V CDR1 and CDR2: MNHEY, SVGAGI. This CDR3 has 14 residues. V was cut by 8 bases and J by 1 base, with 12 bases left in between. The CDR3 bases are TGTGCCAGCGACTCCTACGGGAGCAATCAGCCCCAGCATTTT. It yields the protein CASDSYGSNQPQHF.

The genes are TRBV19 and TRBJ1-1; 7 bases are a match to TRBD1. Losses at the gene ends were 7 bases for V and 6 bases for J; bases not matched to a gene: 5. This CDR3 has 12 residues. Germline-derived CDR1 and CDR2 are LNHDA and SQIVND (reference sequence). CDR3 bases: TGTGCCAGTACCGGGGACAGAGCTGAAGCTTTCTTT. It specifies CASTGDRAEAFF.

The rearrangement joins TRBV19 to TRBJ2-5, with D tentatively TRBD1 (5 bases). In germline, CDR1 is LNHDA, CDR2 SQIVND (reference sequence). Trimming pared 4 bases from V and 4 bases from J, leaving 13 bases between. This CDR3 has 14 residues. The CDR3 sequence: CASSRGWVPETQYF. CDR3 nucleotides: TGTGCCAGTAGTAGGGGCTGGGTTCCAGAGACCCAGTACTTC.

The chain links TRBV28 to TRBJ1-2, with a possible D match to TRBD1 (6 bases). The V end lost 8 bases, the J end lost 7 bases, and 14 bases lay between the germline ends. The CDR3 is 12 amino acids. Germline lookup yields CDR1 MDHEN and CDR2 SYDVKM. CDR3 sequence reads: CASGPGVGGYTF. CDR3 sequence (DNA): TGTGCCAGCGGACCAGGGGTAGGTGGCTACACCTTC.

The chain combines TRBV27 with TRBJ2-1; D is unclear. This CDR3 has 15 residues. V lost 3 bases and J 4 bases, leaving 13 bases between the germline ends. From germline, CDR1 is MNHEY and CDR2 SMNVEV (reference sequence). CDR3 nucleotide sequence: TGTGCCAGCAGTTTGAATCTAGTTCCTTACAATGAGCAGTTCTTC. Translation: CASSLNLVPYNEQFF.

This chain connects TRBV9 to TRBJ2-5, with 14 bases fitting TRBD2. This CDR3 contains 17 residues. In germline, CDR1 is SGDLS, CDR2 YYNGEE. With V trimmed by 2 bases and J by 5 bases, 8 bases remained unmatched. CDR3 amino acids: CASSVGLAGVLPETQYF. The CDR3 bases are TGTGCCAGCAGCGTGGGACTAGCGGGGGTCCTCCCCGAGACCCAGTACTTC. The whole variable domain, remainder taken from reference TRBV9 and TRBJ2-5, is DSGVTQTPKHLITATGQRVTLRCSPRSGDLSVYWYQQSLDQGLQFLIQYYNGEERAKGNILERFSAQQFPDLHSELNLSSLELGDSALYFCASSVGLAGVLPETQYFGPGTRLLVL.

The rearrangement joins TRBV29-1 to TRBJ2-6, with 11 positions matching TRBD1. Germline V gives CDR1 SQVTM, CDR2 ANQGSEA. The V segment lost 5 bases and the J segment 4 bases; nucleotides outside the gene matches: 7. The CDR3 totals 16 residues. DNA of the CDR3: TGCAGCGTTTCCGGGACAGGGGGGTCCGGGGCCAACGTCCTGACTTTC. This sequence encodes CSVSGTGGSGANVLTF.

The chain couples TRBV18 to TRBJ2-1, with 8 positions matching TRBD1. V shed 2 bases and J 6 bases; nucleotides not matched to a gene: 6. The germline V gene encodes CDR1 KGHSH and CDR2 LQKENI. This CDR3 is 15 amino acids long. CDR3 nucleotides: TGTGCCAGCTCACCAGGGGACAGGCCATCCAATGAGCAGTTCTTC. It specifies CASSPGDRPSNEQFF. The full variable domain, its missing parts supplied by reference TRBV18 and TRBJ2-1, is NAGVMQNPRHLVRRRGQEARLRCSPMKGHSHVYWYRQLPEEGLKFMVYLQKENIIDESGMPKERFSAEFPKEGPSILRIQQVVRGDSAAYFCASSPGDRPSNEQFFGPGTRLTVL.

This clone was recorded a few times. This sequence joins TRBV10-1 and TRBJ1-2; 9 nucleotides align to TRBD1. Germline V gene lookup returns CDR1 WNHNN and CDR2 SYGVQD (reference sequence). The CDR3 covers 19 residues. Trimming cost V 5 bases and J 0 bases; bases outside gene matches: 16. The CDR3 coding sequence is TGCGCCAGCAGTACACTGACGCTGACAGGGGGGCTGGCTAACTATGGCTACACCTTC. Residues: CASSTLTLTGGLANYGYTF.